Shown below are 22 T cell receptor beta chains from a single sample sequenced in a study of T cell clusters in autoimmune cytopenias. Each sample's input was 200 to 250 ng genomic DNA, 38,000 or so genome equivalents. TRB rearrangements were amplified by touch-down multiplex PCR with mixed TRB-A/B primers. From the multiplex PCR reads, TCRdb lists one entry per CDR3 protein and no DNA. This sample's table reports around 9,500 distinct CDR3 sequences. Sequencing was done on a sample of peripheral blood. These receptors came from a human donor with an autoimmune cytopenia or autoimmune hepatitis (not recorded which).

The chain links TRBV6-5 to TRBJ2-1; lacking DNA, the TRBD1 call made by TCRdb goes unchecked. Germline V gives CDR1 MNHEY, CDR2 SVGAGI. The CDR3 loop spans 13 amino acids. The CDR3 loop reads CASEGTGRNEQFF.

This rearrangement joins TRBV24-1 to TRBJ1-5; there is no DNA to check the TCRdb D call of TRBD1. This CDR3 has 12 amino acids. Germline loops: CDR1 KGHDR, CDR2 SFDVKD. The CDR3 loop is CATSAGNQPQHF.

Measured by frequency, this clonotype is medium-sized. The chain carries TRBV5-6 and TRBJ2-6. The CDR3 is 15 residues long. In germline, CDR1 is SGHDT, CDR2 YYEEEE. CDR3 amino acids: CASSLQGPGANVLTF.

V and J are TRBV7-9 and TRBJ2-5; with no DNA, the TCRdb D assignment of TRBD2 cannot be verified. The CDR3 totals 16 residues. CDR1 is SEHNR, CDR2 FQNEAQ, per germline (reference sequence). Here the CDR3 reads CASRWTSGRSGETQYF.

V is TRBV5-5 and J is TRBJ1-1; TCRdb's D call, TRBD1, is unchecked because there is no DNA. CDR1 and CDR2 (germline): SGHKS, YYEKEE (reference sequence). The CDR3 length is 14 residues. The CDR3 spells CASSLDRGRSEAFF.

The chain combines TRBV7-9 with TRBJ1-2. The CDR3 runs to 15 residues. In germline, CDR1 is SEHNR, CDR2 FQNEAQ (reference sequence). The CDR3 reads CASSSRSQTNYGYTF.

The chain has TRBV28 and TRBJ1-4; TCRdb reports TRBD1, a call that lacks DNA to check it against. CDR1 and CDR2 from the germline V gene are MDHEN and SYDVKM. This CDR3 is 16 amino acids long. CDR3 sequence reads: CASSLAGQGEREKLFF. The full variable domain, with the rest looked up from reference TRBV28 and TRBJ1-4, is DVKVTQSSRYLVKRTGEKVFLECVQDMDHENMFWYRQDPGLGLRLIYFSYDVKMKEKGDIPEGYSVSREKKERFSLILESASTNQTSMYLCASSLAGQGEREKLFFGSGTQLSVL.

The CDR3 loop reads CASSLQGAPVTGELFF. The chain uses TRBV7-9 and TRBJ2-2; TCRdb designates TRBD1, a call that cannot be tested without DNA. Per the germline V gene, CDR1 is SEHNR and CDR2 is FQNEAQ (reference sequence). CDR3 size: 16 residues.

The rearrangement uses TRBV24-1 and TRBJ2-3; lacking DNA, the TRBD1 call made by TCRdb goes unchecked. From germline, CDR1 is KGHDR and CDR2 SFDVKD. The CDR3 is made up of 13 amino acids. This CDR3 is CATKGQGAYTQYF.

The chain has TRBV21-1 and TRBJ2-7; the D call of TRBD1 rests on TCRdb alone, since no DNA is present to check it. TRBV21-1 is shown as a pseudogene. This CDR3 is built from 15 residues. The CDR3 loop is CASSRTGGDQKEQYF.

V and J are TRBV7-9 and TRBJ1-1. The germline CDR1 and CDR2 sequences are SEHNR and FQNEAQ (reference sequence). The CDR3 covers 12 residues. CDR3: CASSFGDPQAFF.

This chain uses TRBV7-2 with TRBJ2-3. The length of the CDR3 is 14 residues. CDR1 is SGHTA, CDR2 FQGNSA, per germline. The CDR3: CASRDWTLPDTQYF.

The chain joins TRBV19 to TRBJ1-1. CDR1 and CDR2 (germline): LNHDA, SQIVND (reference sequence). The CDR3 runs 12 residues. The CDR3 spells CASKSGNTEAFF.

This clonotype is labeled medium-sized based on frequency. The chain has TRBV6-6 and TRBJ1-6; TCRdb reports TRBD1, a call that lacks DNA to check it against. The CDR3 extends over 16 amino acids. From germline, CDR1 is MNHNY and CDR2 SVGAGI (reference sequence). The CDR3 sequence is CASSSDLDRNNSPLHF.

The chain carries TRBV18 and TRBJ2-1; TCRdb lists TRBD2, though no DNA is available to test this call. This CDR3 is 14 amino acids long. The V gene's germline CDR1 is KGHSH and CDR2 LQKENI. The chain's CDR3 is CASRAAGGGNEQFF. Variable domain in full (rest from reference TRBV18 and TRBJ2-1): NAGVMQNPRHLVRRRGQEARLRCSPMKGHSHVYWYRQLPEEGLKFMVYLQKENIIDESGMPKERFSAEFPKEGPSILRIQQVVRGDSAAYFCASRAAGGGNEQFFGPGTRLTVL.

This chain joins TRBV7-9 and TRBJ2-5; TCRdb gives TRBD1 as the D gene, but with no DNA this cannot be confirmed. Germline CDR1 reads SEHNR; CDR2 reads FQNEAQ (reference sequence). The length of the CDR3 is 15 residues. The CDR3 protein is CASSFLTGGQETQYF.

The chain combines TRBV10-3 with TRBJ2-3. The CDR3 spans 15 residues. Germline CDR1 reads ENHRY; CDR2 reads SYGVKD. The CDR3 sequence: CAISESTGAADTQYF.

Its frequency marks this clonotype as medium-sized. This chain joins TRBV27 and TRBJ2-2. Germline CDR1 MNHEY, CDR2 SMNVEV (reference sequence). This CDR3 spans 13 amino acids. The CDR3: CASSLFDTGELFF.

This clonotype registers medium-sized by frequency. The rearrangement joins TRBV19 to TRBJ1-6; TCRdb indicates TRBD1, and absent DNA this call remains unverified. Germline V lookup: CDR1 LNHDA, CDR2 SQIVND (reference sequence). The CDR3 length is 14 residues. The CDR3 spells CASRGTGDNSPLHF.

The chain recombines TRBV27 with TRBJ1-6; the D gene TCRdb calls, TRBD1, cannot be checked with no DNA. The CDR3 has 17 residues. Germline loops: CDR1 MNHEY, CDR2 SMNVEV (reference sequence). The CDR3 protein is CASSALQGNSYNSPLHF.

Here the CDR3 reads CASSLSGGEETQYF. This sequence joins TRBV12-3 or TRBV12-4 and TRBJ2-5; TCRdb's D gene call, TRBD2, goes unchecked for lack of DNA. The CDR3 has 14 amino acids.

The V call is TRBV6-1, the J call TRBJ1-5. The CDR3 runs to 14 residues. Germline lookup yields CDR1 MNHNS and CDR2 SASEGT. CDR3 region: CASLGWGSNQPQHF.